These 21 T cell receptor beta chains were all obtained from the same sample, sequenced in a study of vaccination and CD4 T cells after COVID-19. No cognate antigen is known for these TCRs. Treatment in this sample: roughly 10-day PBMC culture with coronavirus spike peptide pools or control peptides (ViraFEST assay). With the Oncomine TCR Beta short-read assay, DNA from cultured CD4+ T cells was sequenced. TCRdb called the PCR reads again in MiXCR, with one record for every CDR3 protein. Of roughly 10,000 distinct CDR3 sequences listed, about 54% are singletons. The sequenced sample consisted of CD4+ T cells from blood, cultured in vitro. The receptors stem from a human donor who had recovered from COVID-19.

V and J are TRBV20-1 and TRBJ2-3, with 12 nucleotides matching TRBD2. CDR1 is DFQATT, CDR2 SNEGSKA, per germline (reference sequence). The CDR3 runs 17 residues. V was clipped by 3 bases and J by 0 bases; unmatched bases: 7. CDR3 DNA sequence: TGCAGTGCTAGTGGGCTAGCGGGGGGGCACAGCACAGATACGCAGTATTTT. Translating gives CSASGLAGGHSTDTQYF.

The chain uses TRBV21-1 and TRBJ1-2; the table's D call, TRBD1, has no DNA check behind it. TRBV21-1 represents a pseudogene. This CDR3 is 15 amino acids long. CDR3 bases: TGTGCCAGCAGCGATGAGGCGACAGAGCGTTATGGCTACACCTTC. This encodes CASSDEATERYGYTF.

This clonotype was counted only a few times. Written as DNA, the CDR3 is TGCAGTGCGGGGGTGAACACCGGGGAGCTGTTTTTT. It codes for CSAGVNTGELFF. The chain joins TRBV20-1 to TRBJ2-2; D is possibly TRBD1 or TRBD2 (5 bases each). Germline CDR1 reads DFQATT; CDR2 reads SNEGSKA (reference sequence). The CDR3 has 12 amino acids. Trimming removed 6 bases at V and 1 base at J, with 6 bases between.

This clonotype was found a few times. The V gene is TRBV6-4, the J gene TRBJ2-3; 7 bases fit TRBD1. From germline, CDR1 is MRHNA and CDR2 SNTAGT. This CDR3 contains 14 residues. With V trimmed by 2 bases and J by 1 base, 0 bases remained unmatched. The CDR3 region has the DNA TGTGCCAGCAGTGACGGACAGGGCACAGATACGCAGTATTTT. It encodes CASSDGQGTDTQYF.

The V gene is TRBV2, the J gene TRBJ1-1, with D possibly TRBD1 on 6 matching bases. Trimming took 6 bases from V and 5 from J, leaving 13 bases between them. The CDR3 covers 13 residues. Per germline, CDR1 SNHLY and CDR2 FYNNEI. CDR3 region: CASSRGLGTEAFF. The CDR3 DNA is TGTGCCAGCAGCAGGGGTTTGGGGACTGAAGCTTTCTTT.

The CDR3 DNA follows: TGCGCCAGCAGCCAAGGGACTAGCGGGGGGTCCCACATTCAGTACTTC. Protein: CASSQGTSGGSHIQYF. This chain connects TRBV4-1 to TRBJ2-4; 14 positions match TRBD2. V shed 1 base and J 8 bases; nucleotides not matched to a gene: 4. The CDR3 sequence is 16 residues long. Looked up from germline, CDR1 is MGHRA and CDR2 is YSYEKL.

This clonotype came up once. The genes are TRBV12-3 or TRBV12-4 and TRBJ2-1, with 10 bases aligning to TRBD2. After removal of 3 bases from V and 5 bases from J, the junction contained 7 bases not matched to a gene. The CDR3 length is 16 residues. CDR3 loop: CASSFSSLAGDNEQFF. Here the CDR3 DNA reads TGTGCCAGCAGTTTTAGTTCCCTAGCGGGGGACAATGAGCAGTTCTTC.

The genes are TRBV12-3 or TRBV12-4 and TRBJ2-5; TRBD2 matches at 15 bases. The length of the CDR3 is 17 residues. V shed 6 bases, J shed 5 bases, and the junction held 10 bases outside the gene matches. The CDR3 protein is CASSWGLAGGTGETQYF. The CDR3 DNA is TGTGCCAGCAGCTGGGGACTAGCGGGGGGTACCGGGGAGACCCAGTACTTC.

This clonotype showed up just once. The CDR3 nucleotides are TGTGCCAGCAGCCAAGGGGCACAATTCATCGACAGTAGCTCCTACGAGCAGTACTTC. It translates to CASSQGAQFIDSSSYEQYF. The genes are TRBV14 and TRBJ2-7, with a tentative D call TRBD1 (5 bases). The CDR3 consists of 19 residues. The germline CDR1 and CDR2 sequences are SGHDN and FVKESK. Trimming pared 1 base from V and 0 bases from J, leaving 22 bases between.

This clonotype was seen a handful of times. The V and J genes are TRBV6-1 and TRBJ1-6; weak D call: TRBD1 (6 bases). Germline V gene data show CDR1 as MNHNS and CDR2 as SASEGT. The V end lost 11 bases, the J end lost 1 base, and 12 bases lay between the germline ends. This CDR3 comprises 14 residues. CDR3 amino acids: CASGGRSYNSPLHF. The DNA for the CDR3 is TGTGCCTCGGGGGGCAGGTCCTATAATTCACCCCTCCACTTT.

The sample holds a few counts of this clonotype. The genes are TRBV4-1 and TRBJ2-2, with no clear D. This CDR3 region has 11 residues. The V gene's germline CDR1 is MGHRA and CDR2 YSYEKL. Trimming took 5 bases from V and 7 from J, leaving 5 bases between them. This CDR3 reads CASSGFGELFF. The DNA of the CDR3 is TGCGCCAGCAGCGGGTTCGGGGAGCTGTTTTTT.

The V and J genes are TRBV11-3 and TRBJ2-1; D unclear. Germline CDR1 SGHNT, CDR2 YENEEA. This CDR3 region has 15 residues. The V gene lost 3 bases and the J gene lost 2 bases, with 11 bases spanning the gap. The CDR3 region is CASSFGSTTYNEQFF. CDR3 in DNA: TGTGCCAGCAGCTTCGGGTCGACAACCTACAATGAGCAGTTCTTC.

This clonotype has a handful of counts. The chain is built from TRBV12-3 or TRBV12-4 and TRBJ2-1; D ambiguous. The CDR3 is 12 amino acids. With 10 bases removed from V and 6 bases from J, the gap between germline ends came to 13 bases. The CDR3 DNA is TGTGCCACCTCGAGCATAGCCAATGAGCAGTTCTTC. It encodes CATSSIANEQFF.

The V and J genes are TRBV20-1 and TRBJ1-1; maybe TRBD1 (6 bases). Trimming removed 6 bases at V and 2 bases at J, with 19 bases between. The length of the CDR3 is 15 residues. CDR1 and CDR2 (germline): DFQATT, SNEGSKA (reference sequence). This chain's CDR3 is CSAGGRLRVNTEAFF. The CDR3 nucleotides read TGCAGTGCCGGGGGCCGGCTGAGGGTTAACACTGAAGCTTTCTTT.

This chain uses TRBV19 with TRBJ2-7; 16 nucleotides line up with TRBD2. Germline trimming cut 5 bases from V and 5 bases from J; bases unmatched to any gene: 12. The germline V gene has CDR1 LNHDA and CDR2 SQIVND (reference sequence). The CDR3 has 18 residues. This CDR3 is CASSVRGTSGGAIHEQYF. CDR3 in DNA: TGTGCCAGTAGTGTCCGAGGGACTAGCGGGGGGGCTATACACGAGCAGTACTTC.

This clonotype counts as medium-sized. The chain carries TRBV5-1 and TRBJ2-1; 7 bases line up with TRBD2. Per germline, CDR1 SGHRS and CDR2 YFSETQ. Unmatched junction bases numbered 4, after V lost 2 bases and J lost 2 bases. The CDR3 is made up of 15 amino acids. The CDR3 DNA reads TGCGCCAGCAGCTTAACCGGGGGGACCTACAATGAGCAGTTCTTC. It yields the protein CASSLTGGTYNEQFF.

The chain is built from TRBV15 and TRBJ1-5; TRBD1 might be the D (5 bases). The germline V gene has CDR1 LNHNV and CDR2 YYDKDF (reference sequence). The CDR3 totals 16 residues. Between the trimmed V and J ends, which lost 2 bases and 3 bases, there was a span of 14 bases. The CDR3 loop reads CATSRNTGRDNQPQHF. The DNA for the CDR3 is TGTGCCACCAGCAGAAATACCGGCAGGGACAATCAGCCCCAGCATTTT. Looking up the rest from reference TRBV15 and TRBJ1-5 gives the full variable domain: DAMVIQNPRYQVTQFGKPVTLSCSQTLNHNVMYWYQQKSSQAPKLLFHYYDKDFNNEADTPDNFQSRRPNTSFCFLDIRSPGLGDTAMYLCATSRNTGRDNQPQHFGDGTRLSIL.

The chain recombines TRBV7-9 with TRBJ2-1, with a possible D match to TRBD1 (5 bases). The CDR3 extends over 15 amino acids. Trimming shortened V by 3 bases and J by 7 bases, and 16 bases separated the two germline ends. Germline V gene lookup returns CDR1 SEHNR and CDR2 FQNEAQ (reference sequence). CDR3 sequence (DNA): TGTGCCAGCAGCTTTGGCAGGGTCAACAGGAATGAGCAGTTCTTC. This translates into CASSFGRVNRNEQFF.

This clonotype was seen only once. The V call is TRBV5-1, the J call TRBJ2-2; possible D gene TRBD1, 6 bases. The CDR3 spans 14 residues. Germline-derived CDR1 and CDR2 are SGHRS and YFSETQ. The germline V and J ends were trimmed by 5 bases and 2 bases, with 10 bases remaining between them. For the CDR3, the DNA is TGCGCCAGCAGGCCGGGACAAAACACCGGGGAGCTGTTTTTT. It yields the protein CASRPGQNTGELFF.

The chain joins TRBV7-8 to TRBJ1-3; D is ambiguous. Between the trimmed V and J ends, which lost 5 bases and 4 bases, there was a span of 9 bases. CDR3 size: 13 residues. CDR1 SGHVS and CDR2 FQNEAQ come from the germline V gene. The CDR3 region has the DNA TGTGCCAGCAGCCTTCGTGAAGGAAACACCATATATTTT. Amino acid sequence: CASSLREGNTIYF.

The chain employs TRBV21-1 and TRBJ1-2; the tabulated D call, TRBD1, remains unverified against the DNA. TRBV21-1 is tagged as a pseudogene. The CDR3 extends over 15 amino acids. CDR3 nucleotide sequence: TGTGCCAGCAGCAAATATGGACAGGGTTATTTTGGCTACACCTTC. It encodes CASSKYGQGYFGYTF.